This is a list of T cell receptor beta chains from one sample in a study of CD8 T cells in Susac syndrome. One entry per CDR3 protein results from TCRdb running MiXCR on the immunoSEQ multiplex PCR reads. The sample lists fewer than 250,000 distinct CDR3 sequences, 92% occurring once. Sequencing was performed on CD8+ T cells from PBMCs. The receptors stem from a human donor with multiple sclerosis. CDR3s include the opening cysteine and the closing phenylalanine or tryptophan.

j_call | v_call | cdr3_aa
TRBJ2-3 | TRBV2 | CASNPRDRNTDTQYF
TRBJ2-5 | TRBV9 | CASSPPGVDETQYF
TRBJ2-3 | TRBV7-9 | CASSLLVAGSTDTQYF
TRBJ1-1 | TRBV7-3 | CASSPPGGGPTEAFF
TRBJ2-7 | TRBV29-1 | CSVAGGTGSYEQYF
TRBJ2-7 | TRBV9 | CASSVGGDRGRNEQYF
TRBJ2-3 | TRBV3-1 | CASSQGLGGYGDTQYF
TRBJ1-6 | TRBV4-1 | CASSPTGGGSPLHF
TRBJ2-2 | TRBV2 | CASSGGSGGAAGELFF
TRBJ2-1 | TRBV5-4 | CASSRKGLLAGGGTYNEQFF
TRBJ2-7 | TRBV9 | CASSVASGLAYEQYF
TRBJ1-1 | TRBV6-5 | CASSFGQGMNTEAFF
TRBJ2-1 | TRBV7-3 | CASSLAARHNEQFF
TRBJ2-1 | TRBV5-4 | CASSLITSSYNEQFF
TRBJ1-2 | TRBV12-3/TRBV12-4 | CASLTTGFNYGYTF
TRBJ1-2 | TRBV6-2/TRBV6-3 | CASSYTRGRHNYGYTF
TRBJ1-1 | TRBV30 | CAWSVTQNTEAFF
TRBJ2-7 | TRBV16 | CASSQGHQEQYF
TRBJ1-1 | TRBV24-1 | CATSDSTVGTGNTEAFF
TRBJ2-1 | TRBV13 | CASSTSRPNEQFF
TRBJ2-2 | TRBV6-1 | CASSEGRVWELFF
TRBJ2-7 | TRBV7-2 | CASTLGGGSSYEQYF
TRBJ2-7 | TRBV7-8 | CASSDTLAGFAPYEQYF
TRBJ2-3 | TRBV5-8 | CASSERDRDTQYF
TRBJ1-2 | TRBV6-5 | CASSYAPGTGSYGYTF